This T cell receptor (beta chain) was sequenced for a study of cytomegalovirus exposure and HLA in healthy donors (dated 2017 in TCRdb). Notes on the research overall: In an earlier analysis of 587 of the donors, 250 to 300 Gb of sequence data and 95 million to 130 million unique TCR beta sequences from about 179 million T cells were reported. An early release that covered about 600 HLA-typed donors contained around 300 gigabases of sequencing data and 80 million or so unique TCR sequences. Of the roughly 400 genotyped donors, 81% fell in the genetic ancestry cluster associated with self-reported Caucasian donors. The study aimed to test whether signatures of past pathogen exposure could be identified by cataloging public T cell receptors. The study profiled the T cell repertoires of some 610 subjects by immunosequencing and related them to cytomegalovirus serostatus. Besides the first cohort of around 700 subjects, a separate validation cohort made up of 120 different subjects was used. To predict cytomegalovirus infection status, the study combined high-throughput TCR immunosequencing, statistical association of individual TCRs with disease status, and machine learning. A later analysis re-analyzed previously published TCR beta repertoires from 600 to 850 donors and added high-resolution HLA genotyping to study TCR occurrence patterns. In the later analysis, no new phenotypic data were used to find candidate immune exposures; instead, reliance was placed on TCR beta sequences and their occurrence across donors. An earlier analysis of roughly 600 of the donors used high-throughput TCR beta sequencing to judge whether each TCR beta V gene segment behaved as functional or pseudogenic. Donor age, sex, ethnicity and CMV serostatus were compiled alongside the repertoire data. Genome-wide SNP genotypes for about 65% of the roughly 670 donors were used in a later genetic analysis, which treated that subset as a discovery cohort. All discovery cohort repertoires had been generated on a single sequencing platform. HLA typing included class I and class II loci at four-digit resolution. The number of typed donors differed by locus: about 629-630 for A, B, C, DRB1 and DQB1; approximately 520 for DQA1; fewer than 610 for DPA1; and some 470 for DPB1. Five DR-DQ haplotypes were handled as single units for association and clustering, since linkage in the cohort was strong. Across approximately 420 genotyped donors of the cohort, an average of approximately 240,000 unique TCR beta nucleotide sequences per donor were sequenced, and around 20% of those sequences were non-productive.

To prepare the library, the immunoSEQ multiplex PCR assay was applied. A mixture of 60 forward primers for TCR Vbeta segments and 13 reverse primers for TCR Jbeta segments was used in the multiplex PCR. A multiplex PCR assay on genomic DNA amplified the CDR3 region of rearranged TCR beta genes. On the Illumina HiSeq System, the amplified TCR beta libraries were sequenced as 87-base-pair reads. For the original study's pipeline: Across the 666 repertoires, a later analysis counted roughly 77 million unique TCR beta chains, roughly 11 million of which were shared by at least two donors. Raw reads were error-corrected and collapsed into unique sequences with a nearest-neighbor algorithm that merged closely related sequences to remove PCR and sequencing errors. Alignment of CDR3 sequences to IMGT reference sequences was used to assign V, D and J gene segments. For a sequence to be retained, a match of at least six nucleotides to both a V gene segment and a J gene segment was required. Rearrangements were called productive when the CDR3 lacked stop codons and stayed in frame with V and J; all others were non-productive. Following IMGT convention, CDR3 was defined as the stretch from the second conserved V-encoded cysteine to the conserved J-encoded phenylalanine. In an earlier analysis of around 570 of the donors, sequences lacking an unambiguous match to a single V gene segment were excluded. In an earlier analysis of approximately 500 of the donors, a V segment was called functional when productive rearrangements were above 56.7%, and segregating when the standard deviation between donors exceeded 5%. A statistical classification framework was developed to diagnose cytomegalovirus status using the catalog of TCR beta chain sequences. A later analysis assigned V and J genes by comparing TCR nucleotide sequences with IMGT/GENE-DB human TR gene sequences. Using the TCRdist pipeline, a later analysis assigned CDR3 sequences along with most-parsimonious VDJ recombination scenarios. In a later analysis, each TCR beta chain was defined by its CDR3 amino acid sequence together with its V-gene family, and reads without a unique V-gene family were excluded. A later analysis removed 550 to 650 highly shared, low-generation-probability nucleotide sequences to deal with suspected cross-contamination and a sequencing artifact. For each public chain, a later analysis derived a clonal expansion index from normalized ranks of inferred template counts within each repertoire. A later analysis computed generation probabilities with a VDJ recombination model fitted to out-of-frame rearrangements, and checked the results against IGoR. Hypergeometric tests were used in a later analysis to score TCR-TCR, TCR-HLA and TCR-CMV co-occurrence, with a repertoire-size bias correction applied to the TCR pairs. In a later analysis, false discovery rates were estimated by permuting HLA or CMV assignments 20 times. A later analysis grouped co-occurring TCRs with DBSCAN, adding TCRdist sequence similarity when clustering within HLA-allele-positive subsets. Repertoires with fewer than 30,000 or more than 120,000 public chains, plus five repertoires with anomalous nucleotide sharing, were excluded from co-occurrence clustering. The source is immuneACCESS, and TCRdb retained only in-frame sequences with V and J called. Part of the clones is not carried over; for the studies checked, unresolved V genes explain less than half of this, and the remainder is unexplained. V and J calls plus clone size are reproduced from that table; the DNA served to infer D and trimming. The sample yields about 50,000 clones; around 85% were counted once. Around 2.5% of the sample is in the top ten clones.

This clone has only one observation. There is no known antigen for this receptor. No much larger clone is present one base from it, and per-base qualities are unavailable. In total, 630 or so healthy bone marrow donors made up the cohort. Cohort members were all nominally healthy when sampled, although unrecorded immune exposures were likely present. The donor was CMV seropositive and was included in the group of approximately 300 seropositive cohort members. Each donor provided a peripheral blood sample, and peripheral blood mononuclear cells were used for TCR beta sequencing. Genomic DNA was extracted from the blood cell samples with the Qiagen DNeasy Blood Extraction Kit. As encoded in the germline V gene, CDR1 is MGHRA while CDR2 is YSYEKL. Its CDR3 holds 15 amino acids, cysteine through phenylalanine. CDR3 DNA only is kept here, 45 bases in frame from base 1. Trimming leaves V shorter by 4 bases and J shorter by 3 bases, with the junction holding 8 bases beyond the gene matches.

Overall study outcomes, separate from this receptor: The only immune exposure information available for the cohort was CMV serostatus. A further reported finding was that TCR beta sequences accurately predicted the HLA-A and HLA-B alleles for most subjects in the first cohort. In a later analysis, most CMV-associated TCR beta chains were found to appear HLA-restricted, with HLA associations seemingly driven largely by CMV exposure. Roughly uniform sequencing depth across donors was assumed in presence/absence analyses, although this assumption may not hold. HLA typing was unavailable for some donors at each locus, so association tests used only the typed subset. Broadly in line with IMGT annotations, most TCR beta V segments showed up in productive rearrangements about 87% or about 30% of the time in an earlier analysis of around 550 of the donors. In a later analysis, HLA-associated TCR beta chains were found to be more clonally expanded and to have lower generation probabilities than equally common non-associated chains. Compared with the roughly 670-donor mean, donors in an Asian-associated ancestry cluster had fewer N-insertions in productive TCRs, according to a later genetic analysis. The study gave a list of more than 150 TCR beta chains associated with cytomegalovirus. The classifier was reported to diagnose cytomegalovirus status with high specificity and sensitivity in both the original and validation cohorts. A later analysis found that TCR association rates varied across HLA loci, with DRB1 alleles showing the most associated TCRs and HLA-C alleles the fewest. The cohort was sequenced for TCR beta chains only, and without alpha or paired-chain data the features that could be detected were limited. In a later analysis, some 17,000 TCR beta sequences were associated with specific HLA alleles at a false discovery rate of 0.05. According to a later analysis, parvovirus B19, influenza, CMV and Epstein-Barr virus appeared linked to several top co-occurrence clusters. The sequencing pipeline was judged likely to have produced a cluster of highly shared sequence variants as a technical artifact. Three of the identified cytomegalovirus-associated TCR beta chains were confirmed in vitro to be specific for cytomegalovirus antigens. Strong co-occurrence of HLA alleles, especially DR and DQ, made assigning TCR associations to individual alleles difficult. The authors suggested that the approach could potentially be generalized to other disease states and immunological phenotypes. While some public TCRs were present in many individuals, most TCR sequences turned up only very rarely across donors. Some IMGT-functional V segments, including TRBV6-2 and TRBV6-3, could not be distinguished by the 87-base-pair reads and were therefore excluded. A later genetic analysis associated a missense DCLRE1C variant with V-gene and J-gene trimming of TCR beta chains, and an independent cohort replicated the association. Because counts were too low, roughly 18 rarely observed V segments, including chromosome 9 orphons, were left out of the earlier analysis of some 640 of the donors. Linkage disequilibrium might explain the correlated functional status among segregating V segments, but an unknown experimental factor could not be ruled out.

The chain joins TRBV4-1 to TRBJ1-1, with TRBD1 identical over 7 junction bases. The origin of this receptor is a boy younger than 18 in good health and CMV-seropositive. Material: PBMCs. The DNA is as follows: TGCGCCAGCAGCCTTATAGGGGGCAGGGACACTGAAGCTTTCTTT. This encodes CASSLIGGRDTEAFF.